This T cell receptor beta chain was recorded in a study of early T cells in non-severe SARS-CoV-2 infection. Study background: Bulk RNA taken from unsorted whole blood was sequenced, leaving chains unpaired.

Individual cDNA molecules were tagged with unique molecular identifiers. In TCRdb, the 5' RACE reads were re-called with MiXCR into one record per CDR3 protein. The sample contains roughly 57,000 distinct CDR3 sequences, roughly an eighth of which appear only once. There are a few counts of this clonotype. The antigen remains unidentified. Study results and caveats: The VDJdb matching leaned toward anti-spike CD8 responses and overlooked private and CD4 specificities.

Sequenced material: whole blood, taken at baseline. This clonotype was obtained from an adult who was a healthcare worker with PCR-confirmed SARS-CoV-2 infection or an uninfected control (not recorded which).

CDR3 nucleotide sequence: TGTGCCAGCAGCCAAACCGTAAATAGCAATCAGCCCCAGCATTTT. Encoded protein: CASSQTVNSNQPQHF. The chain links TRBV3-1 to TRBJ1-5; D unresolved. The germline V gene has CDR1 LGHDT and CDR2 YNNKEL (reference sequence). The CDR3 runs 15 residues. Trimming took 2 bases from V and 0 from J, leaving 8 bases between them.